Shown below are 28 T cell receptor beta chains from a single sample sequenced in a study of blood T cell repertoires in COVID-19. Clones were read by immunoSEQ multiplex PCR, and TCRdb kept only the in-frame ones, dropping some. This table has more than 300,000 clones, over 80% appearing once. Sequenced input: peripheral blood. The source is a woman in her fifties or sixties with COVID-19, enrolled during active disease.

CDR3 residues: CAISPSGGQETQYF. The CDR3 nucleotides are TGTGCCATCAGTCCTAGCGGGGGCCAAGAGACCCAGTACTTC. The genes are TRBV10-3 and TRBJ2-5; 10 bases match TRBD2. This CDR3 is built from 14 residues. Germline assignment: CDR1 ENHRY and CDR2 SYGVKD. V lost 5 bases to trimming and J lost 1 base; unmatched junction nucleotides: 1.

The chain links TRBV5-1 to TRBJ2-7; TRBD2 aligns across 7 bases. The junction had 7 bases not matched to a gene; V was cut back by 4 bases and J by 0 bases. Per germline, CDR1 SGHRS and CDR2 YFSETQ. The CDR3 runs to 15 residues. The CDR3 spells CASSPGGRSSYEQYF. Here the CDR3 DNA reads TGCGCCAGCAGCCCGGGGGGTAGGAGCTCCTACGAGCAGTACTTC.

This sequence joins TRBV6-6 and TRBJ1-1; D is uncertain. Trimming left V 2 bases short and J 4 bases short, with 14 bases between. The CDR3 covers 15 residues. The germline V gene has CDR1 MNHNY and CDR2 SVGAGI (reference sequence). The CDR3 sequence is CASSYGPDRFTEAFF. CDR3 coding DNA: TGTGCCAGCAGTTACGGCCCAGATCGATTCACTGAAGCTTTCTTT.

This chain links TRBV9 with TRBJ1-1; D possibly corresponds to TRBD1 (5 bases). V lost 0 bases and J 6 bases, leaving 9 bases between the germline ends. CDR3 length: 13 amino acids. The germline V gene has CDR1 SGDLS and CDR2 YYNGEE. CDR3 protein: CASSVVLGAEAFF. In nucleotides, the CDR3 is TGTGCCAGCAGCGTAGTCCTAGGGGCTGAAGCTTTCTTT.

The CDR3 DNA sequence: TGTGCCAGCAGCTCTGACAGAGAAACAACTAATGAAAAACTGTTTTTT. Translating it yields CASSSDRETTNEKLFF. The chain links TRBV7-9 to TRBJ1-4; perhaps TRBD1 as D (5 bases). V was shortened by 4 bases and J by 0 bases, with 12 bases between the two germline ends. Germline values: CDR1 SEHNR, CDR2 FQNEAQ (reference sequence). The length of the CDR3 is 16 residues.

The CDR3: CASSVGLGGRETQYF. CDR3 sequence (DNA): TGTGCCAGCAGCGTAGGACTGGGGGGACGGGAGACCCAGTACTTC. The chain links TRBV9 to TRBJ2-5; possibly TRBD2 for D (6 bases). This CDR3 is 15 amino acids long. V lost 0 bases to trimming and J lost 5 bases, with 14 bases between them. CDR1 and CDR2 from the germline V gene are SGDLS and YYNGEE.

This clone was recorded a few times. The chain links TRBV4-1 to TRBJ2-1; 8 bases are shared with TRBD2. The junction had 6 bases not matched to a gene; V was cut back by 4 bases and J by 7 bases. The germline V gene has CDR1 MGHRA and CDR2 YSYEKL. CDR3 size: 14 residues. CDR3 coding DNA: TGCGCCAGCAGCCGGCAGCGGGAGTTGAATGAGCAGTTCTTC. It encodes CASSRQRELNEQFF.

This clone was counted ten times or more. The V and J genes are TRBV4-3 and TRBJ1-1, with unresolved D. V was cut by 1 base and J by 4 bases, with 13 bases left in between. Germline-derived CDR1 and CDR2 are LGHNA and YSLEER. This CDR3 contains 15 residues. The DNA for the CDR3 is TGCGCCAGCAGCCAAGTAGTCGGGGTCGGCACTGAAGCTTTCTTT. Amino acid sequence: CASSQVVGVGTEAFF.

This chain joins TRBV5-6 and TRBJ1-3; D is uncertain. From germline, CDR1 is SGHDT and CDR2 YYEEEE. The CDR3 extends over 12 amino acids. Trimming stripped 0 bases from V and 9 bases from J, with 7 bases between. In DNA, the CDR3 is TGTGCCAGCAGCTTGGGACCGGGCACCATATATTTT. Translation gives CASSLGPGTIYF.

The chain uses TRBV25-1 and TRBJ2-5; no firm D call. The CDR3 sequence is 12 residues long. Trimming removed 6 bases at V and 4 bases at J, with 9 bases between. Germline-derived CDR1 and CDR2 are MGHDK and SYGVNS. The CDR3 DNA follows: TGTGCCAGCAGGTGGAGTACAGAGACCCAGTACTTC. Protein product: CASRWSTETQYF. The variable domain in full, completed from reference TRBV25-1 and TRBJ2-5, reads EADIYQTPRYLVIGTGKKITLECSQTMGHDKMYWYQQDPGMELHLIHYSYGVNSTEKGDLSSESTVSRIRTEHFPLTLESARPSHTSQYLCASRWSTETQYFGPGTRLLVL.

The sample holds one count of this clone. For the CDR3, the DNA is TGTGCCTGGACTCGGAACACTGAAGCTTTCTTT. Its protein product is CAWTRNTEAFF. This chain connects TRBV30 to TRBJ1-1; D is unresolved. Per germline, CDR1 GTSNPN and CDR2 SVGIG (reference sequence). The CDR3 runs to 11 residues. V shed 4 bases and J shed 1 base, with 4 bases lying between them.

This chain uses TRBV23-1 with TRBJ2-7; 10 nucleotides line up with TRBD1. TRBV23-1 is classed as an ORF, of uncertain function. V lost 2 bases and J lost 4; bases outside the gene matches: 5. This CDR3 is built from 15 residues. The CDR3 coding sequence is TGCGCCAGCAGTCAAACTTGGACAGGGGGGTACGAGCAGTACTTC. Protein product: CASSQTWTGGYEQYF.

This chain links TRBV6-2 or TRBV6-3 with TRBJ2-7; the match to TRBD2 covers 10 bases. The germline V gene encodes CDR1 MNHEY and CDR2 SVGEGT. Unmatched junction bases numbered 12, after V lost 2 bases and J lost 5 bases. CDR3 length: 17 amino acids. DNA of the CDR3: TGTGCCAGCAGTTACCAATTACCGGGACTAGCGACCGACGAGCAGTACTTC. This encodes CASSYQLPGLATDEQYF.

The CDR3 DNA is TGTGCCAGCGTCACCGGGACAGGGGGTAACTATGGCTACACCTTC. Translation: CASVTGTGGNYGYTF. The chain uses TRBV5-5 and TRBJ1-2; 11 nucleotides agree with TRBD1. CDR3 size: 15 residues. Germline CDR1 and CDR2: SGHKS and YYEKEE (reference sequence). V gave up 7 bases and J gave up 1 base; unmatched junction bases: 6.

J is TRBJ1-1 and V is TRBV27; D is ambiguous. Trimming pared 5 bases from V and 1 base from J, leaving 8 bases between. Germline CDR1 and CDR2: MNHEY and SMNVEV (reference sequence). This CDR3 has 13 residues. The CDR3, as DNA: TGTGCCAGCAGTAGCTATCGGAACACTGAAGCTTTCTTT. This translates into CASSSYRNTEAFF.

This chain links TRBV10-3 with TRBJ2-1, with 7 bases lining up with TRBD2. Trimming at V came to 10 bases and at J to 5 bases, leaving 14 bases not matched to a gene. The CDR3 loop spans 15 amino acids. Germline CDR1 and CDR2: ENHRY and SYGVKD. Here the CDR3 reads CATGPSGHTDNEQFF. Written as DNA, the CDR3 is TGTGCCACCGGCCCTAGCGGACATACGGACAATGAGCAGTTCTTC.

The V call is TRBV18, the J call TRBJ2-1; D remains unclear. Germline values: CDR1 KGHSH, CDR2 LQKENI. CDR3 size: 13 residues. V lost 0 bases, J lost 9 bases, and 9 bases lay in between. The CDR3: CASSPPSLSEQFF. The CDR3 nucleotides are TGTGCCAGCTCACCACCCTCCCTGAGTGAGCAGTTCTTC.

The chain employs TRBV11-1 and TRBJ2-1, with 9 bases identical to TRBD2. The CDR3 has 15 amino acids. The trim removed 3 bases at V and 0 bases at J, leaving 0 bases unmatched. The germline V gene has CDR1 SGHAT and CDR2 FQDESV (reference sequence). CDR3 sequence (DNA): TGTGCCAGCAGCTTGACTAGCGGCTCCTACAATGAGCAGTTCTTC. Protein sequence: CASSLTSGSYNEQFF.

The DNA of the CDR3 is TGCGCCAGCAGCCAAGATTTAGGCAGGGAAGGCACTGAAGCTTTCTTT. Translation gives CASSQDLGREGTEAFF. The chain carries TRBV4-1 and TRBJ1-1; D is possibly TRBD1 (5 bases). CDR1 MGHRA and CDR2 YSYEKL come from the germline V gene. The CDR3 spans 16 residues. V was cut by 0 bases and J by 4 bases, with 15 bases left in between.

V and J are TRBV7-9 and TRBJ1-1; 8 bases align to TRBD1. The CDR3 covers 15 residues. The V gene's germline CDR1 is SEHNR and CDR2 FQNEAQ (reference sequence). V lost 4 bases, J lost 10 bases, and 14 bases stayed unmatched. The DNA for the CDR3 is TGTGCCAGCAGCTGGGGACAGGACCCTGGGTTACCAGCTTTCTTT. Amino acid sequence: CASSWGQDPGLPAFF.

This clone was counted a few times. This chain uses TRBV15 with TRBJ1-4; tentative D call: TRBD1 (5 bases). The ends were cut back, 9 bases at V and 0 bases at J, with 11 bases in the middle. CDR3 length: 14 residues. Germline V gives CDR1 LNHNV, CDR2 YYDKDF (reference sequence). In nucleotides, the CDR3 is TGTGCCACTGCCCAGGGTGCAACTAATGAAAAACTGTTTTTT. This translates into CATAQGATNEKLFF.

This chain uses TRBV11-2 with TRBJ2-7, with 7 positions matching TRBD2. Germline V gene data show CDR1 as SGHAT and CDR2 as FQNNGV. V shed 5 bases, J shed 0 bases, and the junction held 10 bases outside the gene matches. CDR3 length: 16 amino acids. CDR3 residues: CASSHFGTKSSYEQYF. For the CDR3, the DNA is TGTGCCAGCAGCCATTTCGGGACTAAGAGCTCCTACGAGCAGTACTTC. The variable domain in full, completed from reference TRBV11-2 and TRBJ2-7, reads EAGVAQSPRYKIIEKRQSVAFWCNPISGHATLYWYQQILGQGPKLLIQFQNNGVVDDSQLPKDRFSAERLKGVDSTLKIQPAKLEDSAVYLCASSHFGTKSSYEQYFGPGTRLTVT.

This clone was seen a single time. Distinct nucleotide sequences in the sample also encode this CDR3. The V gene is TRBV4-2, the J gene TRBJ2-7; TRBD1 matches 7 bases. The trim removed 1 base at V and 3 bases at J, leaving 3 bases unmatched. The CDR3 is 14 residues long. Germline V CDR1 and CDR2: LGHNA, YNFKEQ. The CDR3 region has the DNA TGTGCCAGCAGCCAAGGGACAGGACGCTACGAGCAGTACTTC. Protein product: CASSQGTGRYEQYF.

The chain combines TRBV5-6 with TRBJ1-5, with D uncertain. The germline V and J ends were trimmed by 1 base and 7 bases, with 9 bases remaining between them. CDR3 length equals 13 residues. Looked up from germline, CDR1 is SGHDT and CDR2 is YYEEEE. The CDR3 reads CASSLKIGQPQHF. The CDR3 coding sequence is TGTGCCAGCAGCTTGAAAATTGGCCAGCCCCAGCATTTT.

This rearrangement joins TRBV5-4 to TRBJ1-1; 8 bases align to TRBD1. Germline V gene data show CDR1 as SGHNT and CDR2 as YYREEE (reference sequence). CDR3 length: 15 residues. After removal of 5 bases from V and 1 base from J, the junction contained 7 bases not matched to a gene. The CDR3 loop is CASSLSTGANTEAFF. The CDR3 nucleotides read TGTGCCAGCAGTCTCTCGACAGGGGCGAACACTGAAGCTTTCTTT.

The chain joins TRBV6-2 or TRBV6-3 to TRBJ2-1; D is perhaps TRBD2 (6 bases). Trimming took 6 bases from V and 7 from J, leaving 22 bases between them. CDR1 MNHEY and CDR2 SVGEGT come from the germline V gene. The CDR3 is made up of 16 amino acids. In DNA form, the CDR3 reads TGTGCCAGCAGCATCCCACGATGGAGGGGCGGAAATGAGCAGTTCTTC. It encodes CASSIPRWRGGNEQFF.

The genes are TRBV24-1 and TRBJ1-3; 7 bases are shared with TRBD1. Germline V gene lookup returns CDR1 KGHDR and CDR2 SFDVKD. The junction had 8 bases not matched to a gene; V was cut back by 7 bases and J by 0 bases. The CDR3 sequence is 16 residues long. The CDR3 is CATSQAGGNSGNTIYF. CDR3 sequence (DNA): TGTGCCACCAGCCAAGCAGGGGGTAACTCTGGAAACACCATATATTTT.

J is TRBJ2-3 and V is TRBV11-3; possibly TRBD2 for D (6 bases). Looked up from germline, CDR1 is SGHNT and CDR2 is YENEEA. The ends were cut back, 5 bases at V and 2 bases at J, with 14 bases in the middle. The CDR3 sequence is 15 residues long. The CDR3 nucleotides read TGTGCCAGCAGCGCGGGGATGACTCACACAGATACGCAGTATTTT. Translated, it gives CASSAGMTHTDTQYF.